These 5 T cell receptor beta chains share one sample of origin, sequenced in a study of sequential checkpoint blockade in melanoma. TCRdb keeps only in-frame clones here, not all; method: immunoSEQ multiplex PCR. The sample carries some 25,000 clones, approximately 80% recorded once. Treatment indicated: randomized to nivolumab then ipilimumab (arm A) or the reverse (arm B). The source material was CD8+ T cells sorted from blood (inferred from file names), sampled from a patient given nivolumab and ipilimumab in sequence. Receptor source: a human donor with melanoma.

The chain links TRBV4-1 to TRBJ2-3; 7 bases agree with TRBD2. The CDR3 runs 16 residues. The V gene's germline CDR1 is MGHRA and CDR2 YSYEKL. Losses at the gene ends were 0 bases for V and 11 bases for J; bases not matched to a gene: 14. The CDR3, as DNA: TGCGCCAGCAGCCAAGAGGAGGTAGCGGGTCCTCTTGGGCAGTATTTT. The encoded protein is CASSQEEVAGPLGQYF.

J is TRBJ2-5 and V is TRBV5-1; 9 bases line up with TRBD1. Trimming at V came to 0 bases and at J to 10 bases, leaving 4 bases not matched to a gene. Germline CDR1 SGHRS, CDR2 YFSETQ. This CDR3 spans 13 amino acids. CDR3 nucleotides: TGCGCCAGCAGCTTGGGGACAGGGGACTTCCAGTACTTC. Translation gives CASSLGTGDFQYF. Full variable domain (outside the CDR3, taken from reference TRBV5-1 and TRBJ2-5): KAGVTQTPRYLIKTRGQQVTLSCSPISGHRSVSWYQQTPGQGLQFLFEYFSETQRNKGNFPGRFSGRQFSNSRSEMNVSTLELGDSALYLCASSLGTGDFQYFGPGTRLLVL.

The gene calls are TRBV2 and TRBJ2-3; TRBD2 agrees at 9 bases. Germline V gives CDR1 SNHLY, CDR2 FYNNEI. The length of the CDR3 is 15 residues. V lost 5 bases and J lost 3; bases outside the gene matches: 6. Here the CDR3 reads CASSTSGHGTDTQYF. The CDR3 bases are TGTGCCAGCAGTACTAGCGGGCACGGAACAGATACGCAGTATTTT.

The V and J genes are TRBV19 and TRBJ2-3; TRBD1 matches at 7 bases. In germline, CDR1 is LNHDA, CDR2 SQIVND (reference sequence). CDR3 length: 14 residues. J lost 4 bases, V lost 4 bases, and 5 bases had no gene match. CDR3 region: CASSTDRESDTQYF. The CDR3 region has the DNA TGTGCCAGTAGTACCGACAGGGAATCAGATACGCAGTATTTT.

This sequence joins TRBV7-9 and TRBJ2-5; D is unresolved. This CDR3 is built from 14 residues. The V gene's germline CDR1 is SEHNR and CDR2 FQNEAQ (reference sequence). V gave up 1 base and J gave up 0 bases, with 6 bases separating them. The CDR3 sequence is CASSLVLDQETQYF. CDR3 bases: TGTGCCAGCAGCTTAGTTCTAGACCAAGAGACCCAGTACTTC.